This TCR beta chain was found in a study of blood T cell repertoires in COVID-19. The CDR3 sequence is 16 residues long. V lost 0 bases and J lost 2; bases outside the gene matches: 3. CDR1 and CDR2 from the germline V gene are MGHRA and YSYEKL. In its sample, this clone was seen a few times. Recovery among Cohort 3 donors was established by two negative PCRs, clearance, or symptom resolution. Measured with immunoSEQ multiplex PCR; TCRdb has only the in-frame clones, and not every one. This sample has hundreds of thousands of clones, with 88% found just once. The sequencing sample was made of PBMCs or T cells enriched from blood (not recorded which). This sequence originates from a woman aged 25 to 39 who had recovered from COVID-19. The gene calls are TRBV4-1 and TRBJ1-5; 8 bases fit TRBD1. This CDR3 is CASSQDRGPGNQPQHF. CDR3 DNA sequence: TGCGCCAGCAGCCAAGACAGGGGGCCGGGCAATCAGCCCCAGCATTTT.